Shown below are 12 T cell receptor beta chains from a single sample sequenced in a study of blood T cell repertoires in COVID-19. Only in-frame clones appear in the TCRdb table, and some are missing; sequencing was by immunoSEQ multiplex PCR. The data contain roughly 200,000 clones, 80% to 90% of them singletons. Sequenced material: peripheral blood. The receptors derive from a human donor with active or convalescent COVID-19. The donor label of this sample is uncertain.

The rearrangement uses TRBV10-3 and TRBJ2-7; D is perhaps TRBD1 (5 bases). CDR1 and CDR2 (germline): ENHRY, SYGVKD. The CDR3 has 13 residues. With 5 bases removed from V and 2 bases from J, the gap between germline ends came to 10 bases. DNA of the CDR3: TGTGCCATCAGTATGGACATAGCCTACGAGCAGTACTTC. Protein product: CAISMDIAYEQYF.

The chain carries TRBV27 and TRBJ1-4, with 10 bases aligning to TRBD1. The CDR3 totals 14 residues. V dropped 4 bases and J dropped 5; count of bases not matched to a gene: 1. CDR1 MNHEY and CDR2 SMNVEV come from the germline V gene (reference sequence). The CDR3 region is CASSWTGGNEKLFF. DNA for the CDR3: TGTGCCAGCAGTTGGACAGGGGGGAATGAAAAACTGTTTTTT.

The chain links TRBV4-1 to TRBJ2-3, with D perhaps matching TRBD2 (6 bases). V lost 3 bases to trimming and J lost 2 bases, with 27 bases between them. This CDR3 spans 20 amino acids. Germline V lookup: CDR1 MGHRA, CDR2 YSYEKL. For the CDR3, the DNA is TGCGCCAGCAGCCATAGTCCACGATCGGTGGGGCGGGGTAACACAGATACGCAGTATTTT. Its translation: CASSHSPRSVGRGNTDTQYF.

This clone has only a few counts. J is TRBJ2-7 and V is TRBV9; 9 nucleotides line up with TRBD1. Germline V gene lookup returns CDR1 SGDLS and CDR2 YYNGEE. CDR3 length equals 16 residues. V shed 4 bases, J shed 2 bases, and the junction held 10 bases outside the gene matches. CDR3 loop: CASSQNRDRDPYEQYF. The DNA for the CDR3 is TGTGCCAGCAGCCAGAACCGGGACAGGGACCCCTACGAGCAGTACTTC.

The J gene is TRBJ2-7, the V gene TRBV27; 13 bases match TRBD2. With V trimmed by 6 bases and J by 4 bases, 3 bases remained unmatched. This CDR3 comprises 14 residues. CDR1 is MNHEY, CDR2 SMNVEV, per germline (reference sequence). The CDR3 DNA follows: TGTGCCAGCAGAGGACTAGCGGGGGAGTACGAGCAGTACTTC. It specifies CASRGLAGEYEQYF.

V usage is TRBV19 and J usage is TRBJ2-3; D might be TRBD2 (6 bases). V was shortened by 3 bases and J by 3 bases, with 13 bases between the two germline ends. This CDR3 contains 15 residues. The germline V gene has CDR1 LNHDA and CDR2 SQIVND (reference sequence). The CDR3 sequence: CASSIESRGTDTQYF. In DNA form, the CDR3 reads TGTGCCAGTAGTATCGAGTCCCGGGGGACAGATACGCAGTATTTT.

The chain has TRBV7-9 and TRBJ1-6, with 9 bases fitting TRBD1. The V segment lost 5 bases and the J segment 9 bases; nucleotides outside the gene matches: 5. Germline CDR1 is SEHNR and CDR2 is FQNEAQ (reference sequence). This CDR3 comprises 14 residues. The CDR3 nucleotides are TGTGCCAGCAGCAAAACAGGGGGCGGTTCACCCCTCCACTTT. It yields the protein CASSKTGGGSPLHF. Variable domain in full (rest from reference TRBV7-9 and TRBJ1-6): DTGVSQNPRHKITKRGQNVTFRCDPISEHNRLYWYRQTLGQGPEFLTYFQNEAQLEKSRLLSDRFSAERPKGSFSTLEIQRTEQGDSAMYLCASSKTGGGSPLHFGNGTRLTVT.

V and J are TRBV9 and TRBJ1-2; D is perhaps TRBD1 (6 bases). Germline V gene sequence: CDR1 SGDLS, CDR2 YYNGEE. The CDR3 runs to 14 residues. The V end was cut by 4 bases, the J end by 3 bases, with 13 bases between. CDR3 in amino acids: CASSSYTGHYGYTF. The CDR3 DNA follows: TGTGCCAGCAGCTCCTACACAGGGCACTATGGCTACACCTTC. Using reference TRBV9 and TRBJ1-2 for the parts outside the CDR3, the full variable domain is DSGVTQTPKHLITATGQRVTLRCSPRSGDLSVYWYQQSLDQGLQFLIQYYNGEERAKGNILERFSAQQFPDLHSELNLSSLELGDSALYFCASSSYTGHYGYTFGSGTRLTVV.

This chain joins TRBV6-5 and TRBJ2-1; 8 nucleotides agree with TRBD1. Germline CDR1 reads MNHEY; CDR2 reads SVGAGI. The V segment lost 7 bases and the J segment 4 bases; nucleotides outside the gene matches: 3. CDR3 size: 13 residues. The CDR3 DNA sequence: TGTGCCAGCACAAGACAGGGGTACAATGAGCAGTTCTTC. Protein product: CASTRQGYNEQFF.

In nucleotides, the CDR3 is TGCAGCGTTGAAACTGGAGAATACTATGGCTACACCTTC. Protein: CSVETGEYYGYTF. The chain couples TRBV29-1 to TRBJ1-2; no reliable D call. Looked up from germline, CDR1 is SQVTM and CDR2 is ANQGSEA. The CDR3 sequence is 13 residues long. V was shortened by 2 bases and J by 3 bases, with 10 bases between the two germline ends.

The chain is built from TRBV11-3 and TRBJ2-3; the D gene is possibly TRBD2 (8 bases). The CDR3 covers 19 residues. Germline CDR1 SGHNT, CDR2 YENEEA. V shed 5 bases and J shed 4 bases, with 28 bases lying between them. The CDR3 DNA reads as TGTGCCAGCAGCCCGTCAGCGGGAGTGTTTCTTGGGACAGCAGATACGCAGTATTTT. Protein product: CASSPSAGVFLGTADTQYF.

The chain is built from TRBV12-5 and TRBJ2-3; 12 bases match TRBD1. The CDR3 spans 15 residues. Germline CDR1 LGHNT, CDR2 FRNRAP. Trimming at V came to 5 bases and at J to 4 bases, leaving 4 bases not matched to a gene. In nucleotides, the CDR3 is TGTGCTAGTGGTCCCGGGACAGGGGGCCCAGATACGCAGTATTTT. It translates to CASGPGTGGPDTQYF.